The TCR beta chain described here comes from a study of blood T cell repertoires in COVID-19. Whole-study context: Material from acute and convalescent COVID-19 was sourced from the United States, Italy and Spain. PBMCs, B-cell-depleted T cells, or T cells were the source of the cDNA or gDNA that made up the material.

CDR3 length equals 18 residues. Trimming shortened V by 4 bases and J by 2 bases, and 20 bases separated the two germline ends. The V gene's germline CDR1 is SGHNT and CDR2 YENEEA. Enrolled during active infection, Seattle patients were then followed longitudinally. Original processing methods: Nucleated cell number was recorded as an estimate derived from reference gene primer amplification. Sequencing was performed with immunoSEQ multiplex PCR; in TCRdb, only in-frame clones are kept and a portion is missing. The V and J calls and clone size were taken over from that table, and D and trimming were inferred from the DNA. Among around 300,000 clones, about 88% were seen once, and the ten largest hold under 15%.

The V and J genes are TRBV11-3 and TRBJ2-2; tentative D call: TRBD1 (6 bases). The sequence was obtained from a woman in her seventies with COVID-19, enrolled during active disease. The sample taken for sequencing was peripheral blood. CDR3 bases: TGTGCCAGCAGCTACCCCGTCCTGACAGGCCTTAACACCGGGGAGCTGTTTTTT. This translates into CASSYPVLTGLNTGELFF.